This T cell receptor beta chain came from a study of technical replicates of blood from several donors. Generated by immunoSEQ multiplex PCR, the TCRdb table keeps only in-frame clones and is missing some. Of over 50,000 clones listed, approximately 97% are singletons. The germline V gene encodes CDR1 LGHNA and CDR2 YNFKEQ. CDR3 length equals 15 residues. With 2 bases clipped from V and 4 bases from J, the junction kept 4 bases outside the gene matches. The rearrangement links TRBV4-2 to TRBJ2-7, with 11 bases fitting TRBD2. The TCR originated in a human donor in good health. The sequencing sample was made of T cells isolated from PBMCs. CDR3 in DNA: TGTGCCAGCAGCCAAACTAGCGGGAGTCAATACGAGCAGTACTTC. Translating gives CASSQTSGSQYEQYF.